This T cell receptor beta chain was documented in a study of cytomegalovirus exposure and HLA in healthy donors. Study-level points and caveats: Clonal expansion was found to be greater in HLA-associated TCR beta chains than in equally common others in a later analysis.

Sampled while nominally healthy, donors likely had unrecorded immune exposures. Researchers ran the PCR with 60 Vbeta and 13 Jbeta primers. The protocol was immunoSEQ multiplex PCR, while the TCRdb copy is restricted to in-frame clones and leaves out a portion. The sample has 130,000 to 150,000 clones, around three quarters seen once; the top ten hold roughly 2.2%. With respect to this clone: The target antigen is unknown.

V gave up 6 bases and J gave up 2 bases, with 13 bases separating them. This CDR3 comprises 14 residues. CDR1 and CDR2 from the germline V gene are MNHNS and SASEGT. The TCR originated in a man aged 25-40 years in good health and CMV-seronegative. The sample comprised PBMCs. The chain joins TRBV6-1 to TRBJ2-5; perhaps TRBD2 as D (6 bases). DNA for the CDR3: TGTGCCAGCAGGAGGGTGGGAGGTCAAGAGACCCAGTACTTC. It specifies CASRRVGGQETQYF.